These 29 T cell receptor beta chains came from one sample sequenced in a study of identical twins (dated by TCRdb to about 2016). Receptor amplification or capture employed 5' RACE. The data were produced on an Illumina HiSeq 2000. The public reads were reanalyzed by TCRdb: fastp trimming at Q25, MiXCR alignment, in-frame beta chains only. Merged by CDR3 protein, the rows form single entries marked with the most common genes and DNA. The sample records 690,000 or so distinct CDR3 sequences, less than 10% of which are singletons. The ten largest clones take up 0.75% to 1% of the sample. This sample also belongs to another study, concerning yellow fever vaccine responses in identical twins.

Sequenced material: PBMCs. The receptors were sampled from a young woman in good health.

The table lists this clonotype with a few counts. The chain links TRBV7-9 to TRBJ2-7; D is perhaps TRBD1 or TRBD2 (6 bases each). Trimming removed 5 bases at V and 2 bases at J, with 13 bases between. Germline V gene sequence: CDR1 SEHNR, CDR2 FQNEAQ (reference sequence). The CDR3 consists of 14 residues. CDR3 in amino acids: CASSREGGTYEQYF. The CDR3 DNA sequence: TGTGCCAGCAGCAGAGAGGGGGGTACCTACGAGCAGTACTTC.

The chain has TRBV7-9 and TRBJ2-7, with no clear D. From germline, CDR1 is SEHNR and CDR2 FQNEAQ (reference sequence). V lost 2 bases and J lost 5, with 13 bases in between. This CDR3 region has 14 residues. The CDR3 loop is CASSLPVPRHEQYF. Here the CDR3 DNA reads TGTGCCAGCAGCTTACCGGTACCGAGGCACGAGCAGTACTTC.

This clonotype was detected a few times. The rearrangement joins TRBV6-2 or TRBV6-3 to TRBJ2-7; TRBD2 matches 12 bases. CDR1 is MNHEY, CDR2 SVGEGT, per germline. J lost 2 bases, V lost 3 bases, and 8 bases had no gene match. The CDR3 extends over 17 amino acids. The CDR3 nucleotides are TGTGCCAGCAGTTATCCTACTAGCGGGAGGTTCGCCTACGAGCAGTACTTC. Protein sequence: CASSYPTSGRFAYEQYF.

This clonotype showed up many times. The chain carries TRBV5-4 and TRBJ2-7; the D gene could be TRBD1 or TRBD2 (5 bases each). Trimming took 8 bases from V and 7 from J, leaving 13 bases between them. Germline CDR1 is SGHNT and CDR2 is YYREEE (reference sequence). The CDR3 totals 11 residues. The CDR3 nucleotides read TGTGCCAGTACCGAAGGGGAGGAGCAGTACTTC. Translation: CASTEGEEQYF.

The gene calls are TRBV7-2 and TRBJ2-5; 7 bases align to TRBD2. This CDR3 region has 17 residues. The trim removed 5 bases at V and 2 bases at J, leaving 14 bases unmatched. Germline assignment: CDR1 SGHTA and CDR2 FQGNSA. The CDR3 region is CASSPLRTPSGQETQYF. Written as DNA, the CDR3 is TGTGCCAGCAGCCCACTAAGGACTCCTAGCGGTCAAGAGACCCAGTACTTC.

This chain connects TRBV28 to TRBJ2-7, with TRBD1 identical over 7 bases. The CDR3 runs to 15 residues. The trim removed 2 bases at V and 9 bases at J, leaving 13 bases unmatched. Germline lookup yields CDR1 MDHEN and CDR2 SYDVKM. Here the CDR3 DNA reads TGTGCCAGCAGTTTACCGACTTGGACAGGCCGAGGGCAGTACTTC. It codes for CASSLPTWTGRGQYF.

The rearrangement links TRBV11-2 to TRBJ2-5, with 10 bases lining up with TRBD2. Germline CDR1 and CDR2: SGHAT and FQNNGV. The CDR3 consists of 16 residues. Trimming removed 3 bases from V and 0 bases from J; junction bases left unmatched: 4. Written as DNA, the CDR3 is TGTGCCAGCAGCTTGCTAGCGGGAGTCTACCAAGAGACCCAGTACTTC. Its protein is CASSLLAGVYQETQYF.

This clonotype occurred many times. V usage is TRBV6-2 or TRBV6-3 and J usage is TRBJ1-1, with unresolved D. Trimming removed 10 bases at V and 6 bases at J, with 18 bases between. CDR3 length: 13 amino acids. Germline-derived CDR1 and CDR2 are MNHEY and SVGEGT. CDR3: CATRVAGRAEAFF. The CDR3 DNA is TGTGCCACCAGAGTGGCCGGGAGGGCTGAAGCTTTCTTT.

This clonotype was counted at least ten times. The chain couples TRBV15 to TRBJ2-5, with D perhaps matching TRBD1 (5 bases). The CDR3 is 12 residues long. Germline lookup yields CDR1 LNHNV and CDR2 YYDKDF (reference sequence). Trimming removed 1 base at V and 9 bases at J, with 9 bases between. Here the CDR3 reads CATSRVPQAQYF. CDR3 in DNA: TGTGCCACCAGCAGAGTCCCACAGGCCCAGTACTTC.

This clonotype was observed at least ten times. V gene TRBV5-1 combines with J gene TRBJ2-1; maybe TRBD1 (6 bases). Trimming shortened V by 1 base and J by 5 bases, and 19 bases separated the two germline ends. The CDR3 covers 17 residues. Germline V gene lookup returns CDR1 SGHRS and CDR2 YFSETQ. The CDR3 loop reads CASSLSRSRQDHNEQFF. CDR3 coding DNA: TGCGCCAGCAGCTTGTCCCGCTCCCGACAGGATCACAATGAGCAGTTCTTC. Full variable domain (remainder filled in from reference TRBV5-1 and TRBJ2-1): KAGVTQTPRYLIKTRGQQVTLSCSPISGHRSVSWYQQTPGQGLQFLFEYFSETQRNKGNFPGRFSGRQFSNSRSEMNVSTLELGDSALYLCASSLSRSRQDHNEQFFGPGTRLTVL.

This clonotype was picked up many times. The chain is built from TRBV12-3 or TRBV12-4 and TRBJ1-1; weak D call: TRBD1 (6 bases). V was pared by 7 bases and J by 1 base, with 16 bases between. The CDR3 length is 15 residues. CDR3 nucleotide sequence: TGTGCCAGCACCACCGGGGGGCTGGGGAACACTGAAGCTTTCTTT. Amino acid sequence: CASTTGGLGNTEAFF.

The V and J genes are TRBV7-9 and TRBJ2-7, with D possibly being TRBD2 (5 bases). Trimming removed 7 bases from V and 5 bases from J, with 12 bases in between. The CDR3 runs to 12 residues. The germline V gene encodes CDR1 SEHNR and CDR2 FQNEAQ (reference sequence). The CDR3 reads CASTLGRDEQYF. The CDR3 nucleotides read TGTGCCAGCACCCTCGGGCGGGACGAGCAGTACTTC. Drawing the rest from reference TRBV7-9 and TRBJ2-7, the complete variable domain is DTGVSQNPRHKITKRGQNVTFRCDPISEHNRLYWYRQTLGQGPEFLTYFQNEAQLEKSRLLSDRFSAERPKGSFSTLEIQRTEQGDSAMYLCASTLGRDEQYFGPGTRLTVT.

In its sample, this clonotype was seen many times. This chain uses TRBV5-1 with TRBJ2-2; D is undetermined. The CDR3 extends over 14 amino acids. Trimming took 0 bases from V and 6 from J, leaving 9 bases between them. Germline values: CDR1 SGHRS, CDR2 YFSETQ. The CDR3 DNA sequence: TGCGCCAGCAGCTTGGGGTCCGGAGCCGGGGAGCTGTTTTTT. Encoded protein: CASSLGSGAGELFF.

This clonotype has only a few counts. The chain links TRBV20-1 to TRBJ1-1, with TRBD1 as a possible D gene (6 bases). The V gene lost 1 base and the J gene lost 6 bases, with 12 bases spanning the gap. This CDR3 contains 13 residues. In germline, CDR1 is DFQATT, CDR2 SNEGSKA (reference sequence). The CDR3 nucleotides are TGCAGTGCTAGAGTCCTCAGGGGTTCTGAAGCTTTCTTT. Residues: CSARVLRGSEAFF.

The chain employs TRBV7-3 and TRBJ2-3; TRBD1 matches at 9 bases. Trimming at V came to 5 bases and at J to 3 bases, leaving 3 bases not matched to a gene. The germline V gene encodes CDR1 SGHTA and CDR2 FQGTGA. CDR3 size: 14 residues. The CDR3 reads CASSRDRETDTQYF. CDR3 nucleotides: TGTGCCAGCAGCCGGGACAGGGAAACAGATACGCAGTATTTT.

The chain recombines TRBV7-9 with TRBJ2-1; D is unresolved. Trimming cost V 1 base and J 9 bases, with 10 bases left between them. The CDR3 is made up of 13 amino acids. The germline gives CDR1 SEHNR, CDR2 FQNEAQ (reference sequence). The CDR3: CASSLGLVPEQFF. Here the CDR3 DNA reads TGTGCCAGCAGCTTAGGGCTGGTACCTGAGCAGTTCTTC.

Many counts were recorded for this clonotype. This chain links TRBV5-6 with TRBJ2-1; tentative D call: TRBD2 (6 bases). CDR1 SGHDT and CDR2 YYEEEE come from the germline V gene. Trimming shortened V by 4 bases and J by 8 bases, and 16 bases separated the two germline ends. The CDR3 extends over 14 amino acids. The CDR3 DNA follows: TGTGCCAGCAGCCCCAAGGGACTTCTGGATGAGCAGTTCTTC. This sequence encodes CASSPKGLLDEQFF.

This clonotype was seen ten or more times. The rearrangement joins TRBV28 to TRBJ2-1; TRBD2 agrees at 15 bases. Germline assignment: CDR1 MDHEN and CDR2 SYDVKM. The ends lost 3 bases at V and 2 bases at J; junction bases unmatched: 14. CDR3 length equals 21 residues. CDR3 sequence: CASSFSAGLAGGGDPYNEQFF. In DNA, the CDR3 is TGTGCCAGCAGTTTTAGTGCGGGACTAGCGGGAGGCGGTGATCCCTACAATGAGCAGTTCTTC.

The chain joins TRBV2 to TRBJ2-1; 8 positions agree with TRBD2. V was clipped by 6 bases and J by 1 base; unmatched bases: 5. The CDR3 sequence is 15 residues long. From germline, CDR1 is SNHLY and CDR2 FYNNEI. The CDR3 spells CASSPTSVSYNEQFF. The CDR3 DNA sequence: TGTGCCAGCAGCCCGACTAGCGTATCCTACAATGAGCAGTTCTTC.

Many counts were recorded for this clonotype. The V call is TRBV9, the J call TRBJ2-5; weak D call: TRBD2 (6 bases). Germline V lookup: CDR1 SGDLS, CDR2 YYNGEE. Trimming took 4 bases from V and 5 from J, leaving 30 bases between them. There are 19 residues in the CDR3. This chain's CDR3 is CASSPRFSRGGMLGETQYF. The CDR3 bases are TGTGCCAGCAGCCCCCGGTTTAGTAGGGGAGGTATGTTAGGGGAGACCCAGTACTTC.

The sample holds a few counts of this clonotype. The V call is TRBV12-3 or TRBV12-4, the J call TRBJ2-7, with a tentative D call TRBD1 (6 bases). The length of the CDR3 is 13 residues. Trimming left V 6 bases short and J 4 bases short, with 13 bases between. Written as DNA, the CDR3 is TGTGCCAGCAGGCGGACAGCAAGATACGAGCAGTACTTC. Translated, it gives CASRRTARYEQYF.

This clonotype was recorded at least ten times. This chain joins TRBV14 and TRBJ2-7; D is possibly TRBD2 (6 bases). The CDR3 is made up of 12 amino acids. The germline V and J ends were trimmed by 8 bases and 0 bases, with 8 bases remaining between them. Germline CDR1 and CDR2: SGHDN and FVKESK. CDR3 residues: CASGGSSYEQYF. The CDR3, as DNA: TGTGCCAGCGGGGGGAGCTCCTACGAGCAGTACTTC.

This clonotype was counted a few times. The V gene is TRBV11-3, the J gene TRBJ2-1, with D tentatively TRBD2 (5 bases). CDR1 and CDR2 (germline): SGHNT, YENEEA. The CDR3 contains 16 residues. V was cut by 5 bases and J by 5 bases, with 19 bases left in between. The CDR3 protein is CASSQNGDYLNNEQFF. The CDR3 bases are TGTGCCAGCAGCCAAAACGGCGACTATTTGAACAATGAGCAGTTCTTC.

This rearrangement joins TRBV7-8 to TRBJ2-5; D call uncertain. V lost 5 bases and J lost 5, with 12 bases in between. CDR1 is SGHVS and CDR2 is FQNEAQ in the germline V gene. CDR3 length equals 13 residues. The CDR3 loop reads CASSEPNGETQYF. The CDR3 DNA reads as TGTGCCAGCAGCGAACCCAACGGGGAGACCCAGTACTTC.

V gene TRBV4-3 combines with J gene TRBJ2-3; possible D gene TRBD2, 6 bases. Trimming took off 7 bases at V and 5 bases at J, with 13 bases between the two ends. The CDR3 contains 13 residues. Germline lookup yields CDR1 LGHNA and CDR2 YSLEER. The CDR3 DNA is TGCGCCAGCAAAAGACTAGTACTAGATACGCAGTATTTT. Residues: CASKRLVLDTQYF.

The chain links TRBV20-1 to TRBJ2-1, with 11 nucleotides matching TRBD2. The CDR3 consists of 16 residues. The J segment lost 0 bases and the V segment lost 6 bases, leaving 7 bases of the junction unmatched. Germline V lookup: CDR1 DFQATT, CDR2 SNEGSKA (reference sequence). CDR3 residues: CSATMGLAASYNEQFF. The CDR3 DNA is TGCAGTGCGACCATGGGACTAGCGGCCTCCTACAATGAGCAGTTCTTC.

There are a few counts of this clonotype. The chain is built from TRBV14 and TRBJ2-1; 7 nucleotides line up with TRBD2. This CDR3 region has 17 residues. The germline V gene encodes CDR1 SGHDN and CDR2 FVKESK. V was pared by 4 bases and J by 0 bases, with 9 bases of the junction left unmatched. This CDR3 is CASSPKVLAVSYNEQFF. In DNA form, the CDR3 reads TGTGCCAGCAGCCCGAAAGTCCTAGCGGTCTCCTACAATGAGCAGTTCTTC.

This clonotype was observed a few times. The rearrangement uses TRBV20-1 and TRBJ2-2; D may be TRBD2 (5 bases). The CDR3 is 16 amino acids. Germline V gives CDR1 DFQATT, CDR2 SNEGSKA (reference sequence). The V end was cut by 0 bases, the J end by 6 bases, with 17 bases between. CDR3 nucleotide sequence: TGCAGTGCTAGAGAGGCCCCATGGTCCGGGGCCGGGGAGCTGTTTTTT. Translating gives CSAREAPWSGAGELFF.

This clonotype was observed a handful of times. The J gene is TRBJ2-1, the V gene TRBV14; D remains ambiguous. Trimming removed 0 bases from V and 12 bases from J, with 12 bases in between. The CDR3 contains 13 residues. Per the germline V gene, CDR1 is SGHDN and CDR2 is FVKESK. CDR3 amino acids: CASSQDRPDVQFF. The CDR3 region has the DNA TGTGCCAGCAGCCAAGATCGGCCGGACGTGCAGTTCTTC.